This TCR beta chain was profiled in a study of blood T cell repertoires in COVID-19. Across the study: COVID-19 samples collected from the United States, Italy and Spain covered acute and convalescent phases. PBMCs, B-cell-depleted T cells, or T cells provided the cDNA or gDNA that made up the material.

Repertoires were generated with immunoSEQ multiplex PCR, while TCRdb's copy carries only in-frame clones and drops some. The sample records some 76,000 clones, about 93% being singletons. CDR1 is MNHNY and CDR2 is SVGAGI in the germline V gene (reference sequence). Trimming took 8 bases from V and 5 from J, leaving 10 bases between them. The CDR3 has 12 residues. V is TRBV6-6 and J is TRBJ2-1, with a tentative D call TRBD1 (6 bases). This sequence originates from a human donor in a cohort sampled during active COVID-19. The source material was peripheral blood. CDR3 in amino acids: CASGRGHNEQFF. The CDR3 DNA sequence: TGTGCCAGCGGCAGGGGTCACAATGAGCAGTTCTTC.